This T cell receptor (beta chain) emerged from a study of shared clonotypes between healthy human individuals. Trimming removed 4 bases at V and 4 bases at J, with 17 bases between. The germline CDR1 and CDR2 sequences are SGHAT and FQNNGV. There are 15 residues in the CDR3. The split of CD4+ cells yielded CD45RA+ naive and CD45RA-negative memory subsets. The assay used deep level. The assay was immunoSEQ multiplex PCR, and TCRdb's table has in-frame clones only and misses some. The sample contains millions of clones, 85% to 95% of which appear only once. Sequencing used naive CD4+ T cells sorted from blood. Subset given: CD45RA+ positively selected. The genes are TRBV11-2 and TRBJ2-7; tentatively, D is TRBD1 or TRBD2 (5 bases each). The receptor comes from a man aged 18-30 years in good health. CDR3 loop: CASSSAGTGMYEQYF. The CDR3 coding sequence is TGTGCCAGCAGCTCCGCCGGGACGGGGATGTACGAGCAGTACTTC.